The 22 T cell receptor beta chains given below trace back to one sample, sequenced in a study of T cell clonotyping in hematopoietic cell transplantation. Only in-frame clones appear in the TCRdb table, and some are missing; sequencing was by immunoSEQ multiplex PCR. The sample contains 5,000 to 7,500 clones, roughly 89% of which appear only once. This sample comprised peripheral blood mononuclear cells, obtained 100 days after allogeneic stem cell transplant. Receptor source: a male patient aged 35 to 55 who had an allogeneic stem cell transplant from an unrelated donor, so the T cells may come from the graft donor. Some clones in this sample may be carry-over from other donors' samples.

This rearrangement joins TRBV29-1 to TRBJ2-7; D not certain. The V end lost 7 bases, the J end lost 3 bases, and 13 bases lay between the germline ends. Germline V lookup: CDR1 SQVTM, CDR2 ANQGSEA. This CDR3 comprises 12 residues. CDR3: CSALTGYYEQYF. In nucleotides, the CDR3 is TGCAGCGCCTTAACTGGTTACTACGAGCAGTACTTC.

The CDR3 here is CASMGGGPNYGYTF. CDR3 sequence (DNA): TGTGCCAGCATGGGAGGGGGCCCTAACTATGGCTACACCTTC. The chain has TRBV27 and TRBJ1-2; 7 positions match TRBD1. Germline V gene sequence: CDR1 MNHEY, CDR2 SMNVEV (reference sequence). CDR3 length: 14 residues. The ends lost 7 bases at V and 0 bases at J; junction bases unmatched: 5.

This clone was detected once. The V call is TRBV28, the J call TRBJ2-7; D might be TRBD2 (7 bases). CDR1 is MDHEN and CDR2 is SYDVKM in the germline V gene. V was trimmed by 7 bases and J by 7 bases, leaving 14 bases between them. The CDR3 runs to 12 residues. CDR3 amino acids: CASTRGAREQYF. CDR3 DNA: TGTGCCAGCACTCGGGGGGCGCGGGAGCAGTACTTC.

CDR3 amino acids: CASSRGPGTGSRNEQFF. The DNA of the CDR3 is TGTGCCAGCAGTAGGGGTCCGGGGACAGGGAGTAGGAATGAGCAGTTCTTC. The gene calls are TRBV14 and TRBJ2-1, with 9 nucleotides matching TRBD1. The V gene's germline CDR1 is SGHDN and CDR2 FVKESK. The CDR3 is made up of 17 amino acids. The V segment lost 6 bases and the J segment 7 bases; nucleotides outside the gene matches: 16.

This chain connects TRBV29-1 to TRBJ2-1; 10 bases match TRBD2. The CDR3 is 14 amino acids. The germline CDR1 and CDR2 sequences are SQVTM and ANQGSEA. V shed 4 bases, J shed 6 bases, and the junction held 6 bases outside the gene matches. CDR3 region: CSVVGPSGGNEQFF. The CDR3 nucleotides read TGCAGCGTTGTAGGGCCTAGCGGGGGCAATGAGCAGTTCTTC.

J is TRBJ2-2 and V is TRBV9; 10 nucleotides match TRBD1. CDR3 length equals 17 residues. Germline CDR1 is SGDLS and CDR2 is YYNGEE. J was trimmed by 7 bases and V by 0 bases; bases with no gene match: 9. The CDR3 is CASSVDRGQGFGGELFF. CDR3 in DNA: TGTGCCAGCAGCGTAGATCGGGGACAGGGGTTCGGCGGGGAGCTGTTTTTT.

The chain couples TRBV5-1 to TRBJ1-1, with 8 bases identical to TRBD1. Germline-derived CDR1 and CDR2 are SGHRS and YFSETQ. This CDR3 is built from 14 residues. J gave up 4 bases and V 5 bases, and 7 bases lay outside the gene matches. DNA of the CDR3: TGCGCCAGCAGTAGGGACAGGCTCCGCACTGAAGCTTTCTTT. Translated, it gives CASSRDRLRTEAFF.

The gene calls are TRBV6-1 and TRBJ2-7; D tentatively reads TRBD1 or TRBD2 (5 bases each). CDR1 MNHNS and CDR2 SASEGT come from the germline V gene. The CDR3 contains 14 residues. V lost 6 bases and J lost 2, with 14 bases in between. The CDR3: CASRGDRPAYEQYF. CDR3 coding DNA: TGTGCCAGCAGGGGGGACCGACCGGCCTACGAGCAGTACTTC.

The chain has TRBV19 and TRBJ1-5; TRBD1 agrees at 7 bases. This CDR3 spans 15 amino acids. The V gene end was trimmed by 7 bases and the J gene end by 2 bases; junction bases not matched to a gene: 8. CDR1 and CDR2 from the germline V gene are LNHDA and SQIVND (reference sequence). The CDR3 region has the DNA TGTGCCAGTAATAGGAGGGGGCAGGGCAATCAGCCCCAGCATTTT. Translated: CASNRRGQGNQPQHF.

The V gene is TRBV6-5, the J gene TRBJ1-6, with D unclear. CDR1 MNHEY and CDR2 SVGAGI come from the germline V gene. V lost 0 bases, J lost 6 bases, and 9 bases lay in between. The CDR3 is made up of 15 amino acids. The CDR3 DNA follows: TGTGCCAGCAGTTACTCTCTTCTGGGTAATTCACCCCTCCACTTT. Translation: CASSYSLLGNSPLHF.

The rearrangement links TRBV6-5 to TRBJ2-7, with TRBD2 as a possible D gene (6 bases). The ends were cut back, 0 bases at V and 0 bases at J, with 12 bases in the middle. Germline V gene lookup returns CDR1 MNHEY and CDR2 SVGAGI. The CDR3 loop spans 16 amino acids. Here the CDR3 reads CASSYSDGDSSYEQYF. CDR3 sequence (DNA): TGTGCCAGCAGTTACTCTGATGGGGACTCCTCCTACGAGCAGTACTTC.

This sequence joins TRBV30 and TRBJ1-1; tentative D call: TRBD1 (6 bases). Trimming cost V 2 bases and J 0 bases, with 10 bases left between them. The CDR3 runs 14 residues. Germline CDR1 reads GTSNPN; CDR2 reads SVGIG (reference sequence). The CDR3 sequence is CAWSLTGMNTEAFF. DNA for the CDR3: TGTGCCTGGAGTCTAACAGGGATGAACACTGAAGCTTTCTTT.

The chain carries TRBV4-1 and TRBJ1-5, with 9 nucleotides matching TRBD1. Germline V gene sequence: CDR1 MGHRA, CDR2 YSYEKL. The CDR3 is 18 residues long. V lost 1 base, J lost 3 bases, and 10 bases stayed unmatched. The CDR3 region has the DNA TGCGCCAGCAGCCAAGGCGGACAGGGGAAATTGGACAATCAGCCCCAGCATTTT. The encoded protein is CASSQGGQGKLDNQPQHF.

This chain joins TRBV7-2 and TRBJ1-5; TRBD1 matches at 9 bases. Germline V gives CDR1 SGHTA, CDR2 FQGNSA. Trimming cost V 5 bases and J 0 bases; bases outside gene matches: 5. The CDR3 runs to 16 residues. The CDR3 sequence is CASSPRTGDSNQPQHF. Written as DNA, the CDR3 is TGTGCCAGCAGCCCTAGGACAGGGGATAGCAATCAGCCCCAGCATTTT.

The rearrangement uses TRBV29-1 and TRBJ2-3; 9 nucleotides align to TRBD2. The length of the CDR3 is 15 residues. CDR1 is SQVTM, CDR2 ANQGSEA, per germline. J lost 2 bases, V lost 2 bases, and 5 bases had no gene match. CDR3 sequence: CSVEIAGETTDTQYF. The CDR3 DNA sequence: TGCAGCGTTGAAATAGCGGGGGAAACCACAGATACGCAGTATTTT.

In its sample, this clone was seen once. The chain employs TRBV13 and TRBJ1-1; possibly TRBD1 for D (5 bases). Germline V CDR1 and CDR2: PRHDT, FYEKMQ (reference sequence). This CDR3 is built from 14 residues. Trimming left V 4 bases short and J 5 bases short, with 14 bases between. CDR3 DNA sequence: TGTGCCAGCAGCTCCCACGGGGGGTCAACTGAAGCTTTCTTT. This encodes CASSSHGGSTEAFF. The full variable domain, completed using reference TRBV13 and TRBJ1-1, is AAGVIQSPRHLIKEKRETATLKCYPIPRHDTVYWYQQGPGQDPQFLISFYEKMQSDKGSIPDRFSAQQFSDYHSELNMSSLELGDSALYFCASSSHGGSTEAFFGQGTRLTVV.

Details on this clone: One junction end does not reproduce the germline sequence, and a read error may be involved. V usage is TRBV19 and J usage is TRBJ2-3; 10 bases align to TRBD1. Germline CDR1 and CDR2: LNHDA and SQIVND (reference sequence). The CDR3 loop spans 12 amino acids. In DNA form, the CDR3 reads TGTGCCAGTTCCAATCGGGACAGGGGAGAATGTTTT. Amino acid sequence: CASSNRDRGECF.

The chain has TRBV6-5 and TRBJ2-3; D gene ambiguous. This CDR3 is 15 amino acids long. V gave up 4 bases and J gave up 7 bases, with 18 bases separating them. Germline V gene data show CDR1 as MNHEY and CDR2 as SVGAGI. The CDR3 loop is CASSSTAVPDHTQYF. CDR3 DNA sequence: TGTGCCAGCAGTTCCACGGCGGTCCCGGATCATACGCAGTATTTT.

The V and J genes are TRBV19 and TRBJ1-2, with a weak D call TRBD1 (5 bases). This CDR3 contains 14 residues. Germline V CDR1 and CDR2: LNHDA, SQIVND (reference sequence). Deletions cut 5 bases from V and 7 bases from J, with 17 bases between. The CDR3 DNA follows: TGTGCCAGTAGTTCCGGGACGGCGTCAGGTGGCTACACCTTC. This codes for CASSSGTASGGYTF.

The chain is built from TRBV5-1 and TRBJ1-4; a possible D gene is TRBD1 (5 bases). CDR1 and CDR2 (germline): SGHRS, YFSETQ. Trimming left V 0 bases short and J 7 bases short, with 16 bases between. The length of the CDR3 is 16 residues. The CDR3 is CASSLAYSRVGEKLFF. CDR3 nucleotides: TGCGCCAGCAGCTTGGCCTATTCCAGGGTCGGTGAAAAACTGTTTTTT.

The genes are TRBV30 and TRBJ2-7; TRBD1 might be the D (6 bases). CDR1 and CDR2 from the germline V gene are GTSNPN and SVGIG (reference sequence). The germline V and J ends were trimmed by 7 bases and 4 bases, with 11 bases remaining between them. CDR3 size: 11 residues. In nucleotides, the CDR3 is TGTGCCTCAATAGGGGGATACGAGCAGTACTTC. It encodes CASIGGYEQYF.

The chain links TRBV9 to TRBJ1-2, with a tentative D call TRBD1 (5 bases). Germline V CDR1 and CDR2: SGDLS, YYNGEE. This CDR3 is 16 amino acids long. V lost 2 bases to trimming and J lost 6 bases, with 20 bases between them. CDR3 residues: CASSVIPGPKGDGYTF. The CDR3, as DNA: TGTGCCAGCAGCGTTATTCCGGGACCCAAAGGAGATGGCTACACCTTC.